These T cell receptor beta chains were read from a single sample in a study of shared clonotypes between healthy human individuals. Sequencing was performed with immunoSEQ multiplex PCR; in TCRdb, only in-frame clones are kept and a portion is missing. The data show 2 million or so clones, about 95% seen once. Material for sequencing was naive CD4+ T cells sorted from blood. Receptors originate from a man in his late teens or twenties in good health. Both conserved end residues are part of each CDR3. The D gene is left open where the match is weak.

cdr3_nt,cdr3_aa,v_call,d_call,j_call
TGTGCCAGCAGTGAATATCGCGACAGGGGACTCGGGGAGCTGTTTTTT,CASSEYRDRGLGELFF,TRBV25-1,TRBD1,TRBJ2-2
TGTGCCAGCACCCGTGGAGGGCCAGGAGAGACCCAGTACTTC,CASTRGGPGETQYF,TRBV6-5,.,TRBJ2-5
TGTGCCAGCAGCCTTGGGACGGCGAACACTGAAGCTTTCTTT,CASSLGTANTEAFF,TRBV7-9,.,TRBJ1-1
TGTGCCTGGAGTGTCTCAGGACAGGGCCCCTACGAGCAGTACTTC,CAWSVSGQGPYEQYF,TRBV30,TRBD1,TRBJ2-7
TGTGCCAGCAGTTGGGGGGGCGCCAACTATGGCTACACCTTC,CASSWGGANYGYTF,TRBV28,.,TRBJ1-2
TGTGCCAGCACTCAGGCCGGGGTTCCAGATACGCAGTATTTT,CASTQAGVPDTQYF,TRBV2,.,TRBJ2-3
TGCGCCAGCAGCGGCTGGACGGCTGGGAAGGGGGATACGCAGTATTTT,CASSGWTAGKGDTQYF,TRBV5-1,.,TRBJ2-3
TGTGCCTGGAGTGCCCTTGTTTCCTATAATTCACCCCTCCACTTT,CAWSALVSYNSPLHF,TRBV30,.,TRBJ1-6
TGTGCCAGCAGTGATCCGGGACGATACGAGCAGTACTTC,CASSDPGRYEQYF,TRBV25-1,.,TRBJ2-7
TGTGCCAGCAGTAACGACAGGGGCAATCAGCCCCAGCATTTT,CASSNDRGNQPQHF,TRBV6-1,TRBD1,TRBJ1-5
TGTGCCAGCAGCTACCGCAAAGCGGGGAACACCGGGGAGCTGTTTTTT,CASSYRKAGNTGELFF,TRBV7-9,.,TRBJ2-2
TGTGCCAGTACCGAGGGAACAGGGATGAGCTATGAGCAGTTCTTC,CASTEGTGMSYEQFF,TRBV19,.,TRBJ2-1
TGTGCCAGCAGTTTAGGTTACTCCTACGAGCAGTACTTC,CASSLGYSYEQYF,TRBV28,.,TRBJ2-7
TGTGCCAGCAGCCCCTGGGGGACAGGGGACGAGCAGTACTTC,CASSPWGTGDEQYF,TRBV7-9,TRBD1,TRBJ2-7
TGCGCCAGCAGCCAAGCGAGACTGACGAACACCGGGGAGCTGTTTTTT,CASSQARLTNTGELFF,TRBV4-3,.,TRBJ2-2
TGCGCCAGCAGTGGGACAGGGAGCACAGATACGCAGTATTTT,CASSGTGSTDTQYF,TRBV10-2,TRBD1,TRBJ2-3
TGTGCCAGCACACAGGGGGCTGGTTACGAGCAGTACTTC,CASTQGAGYEQYF,TRBV28,TRBD1,TRBJ2-7
TGTGCCAGCTCACCTCGACTAACTACCCTCTCCTACAATGAGCAGTTCTTC,CASSPRLTTLSYNEQFF,TRBV18,.,TRBJ2-1
TGCGCCAGCAGTCCCATGGAGGGGGGCTACCAAGCTTTCTTT,CASSPMEGGYQAFF,TRBV10-1,.,TRBJ1-1
TGCAGCGTTGAAGTACTCCCGCCAAATGCTGAAGCTTTCTTT,CSVEVLPPNAEAFF,TRBV29-1,.,TRBJ1-1
TGTGCCAGCAGCTCTTTCAGCAGCAATCAGCCCCAGCATTTT,CASSSFSSNQPQHF,TRBV5-8,.,TRBJ1-5
TGTGCCAGCAGTGAGACGGGACTGAACACCGGGGAGCTGTTTTTT,CASSETGLNTGELFF,TRBV2,.,TRBJ2-2